This TCR beta chain was identified in a study of blood T cells in healthy people across ages. A second PCR, run for about 6 to 11 cycles, used a sample-barcoded 5' primer plus a J-beta primer mix. A single record per CDR3 protein comes from TCRdb applying MiXCR to the 5' RACE reads. The sample has roughly 1,700,000 distinct CDR3 sequences, 28% seen once. This CDR3 contains 14 residues. Germline V gene lookup returns CDR1 ENHRY and CDR2 SYGVKD. V shed 2 bases and J 8 bases; nucleotides not matched to a gene: 7. Per sample, a minimum of 6.5 million PBMCs were isolated. Total RNA extraction produced at least 6 micrograms (per sample) for the study. For this clonotype: Its antigen is not identified.

General study findings and limits: Roughly linear declines in TCR beta diversity per million T cells occurred with age. As naive T cell percentage varied, TCR beta diversity correlated strongly with it.

The TCR sequence derives from a woman in her 30s in good health. The chain couples TRBV10-3 to TRBJ1-1, with 8 bases matching TRBD1. Sequencing was carried out using blood. CDR3 sequence: CAISEPGDRMEAFF. CDR3 coding DNA: TGTGCCATCAGTGAGCCCGGGGACAGGATGGAAGCTTTCTTT.